This TCR beta chain was recorded in a study of T cell responses to AZD1222 COVID-19 vaccine (dated by TCRdb to the early 2020s). Regarding the research as a whole: AZD1222 recipients given second doses at about 4 weeks or at about 12 weeks were pooled, since spike-specific TCR depth and breadth were not found to differ between the two schedules. A total of 230 to 250 trial participants underwent TCR sequencing, of whom about 210 had received two doses of AZD1222 and approximately 25 had received two doses of the MenACWY control vaccine. Enrollment into the trials was organized by age into subgroups of 18-55, 56-69 and 70-plus years, and those subgroups contained roughly 140, 27 and 60 TCR-sequenced participants, respectively. What the research found in general, with its limitations: A significant rise in spike-specific TCR breadth and depth was observed after two AZD1222 doses relative to day 0 and relative to MenACWY recipients. CD4 TCRs associated with the vaccine covered the entire spike protein, and the dominant responses were in regions 160-218 and 743-854. Nearly half of unique spike-specific TCRs reportedly recognized epitopes outside regions mutated in the B.1.351 and B.1.1.7 variants. Because no samples from the day 14 peak response were available, repertoires could be characterized only after the peak T cell response. Participants were mostly white British and included more females than males, and it was suggested by the authors that clonal diversity may have been underestimated. Only a handful of AZD1222 recipients were SARS-CoV-2 seropositive at baseline, limiting conclusions about previously exposed vaccinees. The 56-69-year group was small, and its depth increase did not reach significance, likely because of low power.

The CDR3 regions of human TCRbeta chains were analyzed by immunosequencing. Regarding the original processing steps: Repertoire TCRs were checked for matches against a reference library of SARS-CoV-2-specific TCRs that had been generated using the MIRA antigen-specificity platform. Breadth was defined as the fraction of unique TCRs that were SARS-CoV-2-associated, and depth was defined as the fraction of total T cells that were SARS-CoV-2-associated. Using the MIRA data, each spike-specific TCR was mapped to the spike region that the TCR reacts to and placed in a CD4 or CD8 class. Log10-transformed breadth and depth values were compared by one-way ANOVA with Sidak's multiple comparisons tests. Imported from immuneACCESS, the table was reduced by TCRdb to in-frame sequences with V and J called. These copies leave out some clones; in studies compared against another copy, an unresolved V gene accounts for under half, and the cause of the remainder is not known. The DNA gave D and trimming, while V, J and clone size come from that table. For this sample there are 100,000 to 150,000 clones; over 75% appear just once. The ten largest clones add up to about 5% of the sample.

A note on this clone: Its recognized antigen is unknown. Base qualities are not provided; no much larger clone lies one nucleotide away.

Taken with the paper, the label for time point translates to: baseline before first vaccination. Samples from vaccinated people were obtained from the UK trials COV001 and COV002, which included a single-blind randomized controlled phase 2/3 trial of AZD1222 (ChAdOx1 nCoV-19) in healthy adults. For TCRbeta chain sequencing, PBMC samples were collected from trial participants at day 0 and at day 28 after the second dose. Compared with germline, V lacks 0 bases and J lacks 6 bases; bases without a gene match: 4. Counted from cysteine to phenylalanine, this CDR3 has 15 amino acids. The only DNA kept is the CDR3, 45 bases in frame from the first base. The CDR1 and CDR2 encoded by the germline V gene (reference sequence) are GTSNPN and SVGIG.

Sequences were derived from peripheral blood, sampled on day 0 of AZD1222 vaccination. The sequence is built from TRBV30 and TRBJ2-1, with 11 middle bases fitting TRBD2. The clonotype originates from an adult in good health. The CDR3 has the sequence CAWSVRLAGGNEQFF. DNA sequence: TGTGCCTGGAGTGTACGTCTAGCGGGAGGCAATGAGCAGTTCTTC.